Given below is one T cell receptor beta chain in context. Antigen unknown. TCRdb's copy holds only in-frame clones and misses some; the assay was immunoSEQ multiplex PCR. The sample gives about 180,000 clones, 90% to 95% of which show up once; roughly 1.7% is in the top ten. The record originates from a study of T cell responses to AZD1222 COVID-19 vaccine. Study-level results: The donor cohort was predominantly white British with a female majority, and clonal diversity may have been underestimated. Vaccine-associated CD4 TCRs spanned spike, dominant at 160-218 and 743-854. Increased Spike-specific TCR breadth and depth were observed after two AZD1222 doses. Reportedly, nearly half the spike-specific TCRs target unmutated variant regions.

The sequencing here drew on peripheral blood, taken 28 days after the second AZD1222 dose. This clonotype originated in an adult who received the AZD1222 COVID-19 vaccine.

CDR3 bases: TGTGCCAGCAGCTGGTCGGACAGGGGGCGGTGGGAGACCCAGTACTTC. Amino acid sequence: CASSWSDRGRWETQYF. J is TRBJ2-5 and V is TRBV7-2; TRBD1 matches at 11 bases. Trimming removed 4 bases from V and 5 bases from J; junction bases left unmatched: 9. The CDR3 loop spans 16 amino acids. Germline assignment: CDR1 SGHTA and CDR2 FQGNSA.